The 32 T cell receptor beta chains listed next were all sequenced from one sample in a study of T cells in localized non-small cell lung cancer. The method was immunoSEQ multiplex PCR; TCRdb's version includes in-frame clones alone and lacks a portion of them. This sample carries fewer than 10,000 clones, about 43% of them seen once, and the ten largest clones take around 4%. Sequences were derived from lymph node tissue, sampled before any cancer treatment. The receptor set was obtained from a woman between 40 and 69 years old with stage I lung adenocarcinoma.

The chain is built from TRBV6-8 and TRBJ1-4; TRBD1 matches 7 bases. The CDR3 consists of 14 residues. J lost 8 bases, V lost 6 bases, and 9 bases had no gene match. Germline CDR1 MNHGY, CDR2 SAAAGT. This CDR3 is CASSRRDREEKLFF. CDR3 in DNA: TGTGCCAGCAGCCGCCGAGACAGGGAGGAAAAACTGTTTTTT.

In its sample, this clone was seen once. V is TRBV15 and J is TRBJ2-3; TRBD2 might be the D (6 bases). V dropped 0 bases and J dropped 9 bases, with 13 bases sitting between them. The germline CDR1 and CDR2 sequences are LNHNV and YYDKDF (reference sequence). This CDR3 is built from 14 residues. The DNA for the CDR3 is TGTGCCACCAGCAGAGATCGGGGCGGGGAGACGCAGTATTTT. The encoded protein is CATSRDRGGETQYF.

The chain combines TRBV19 with TRBJ2-7; 10 nucleotides align to TRBD1. V dropped 5 bases and J dropped 3; count of bases not matched to a gene: 7. Germline lookup yields CDR1 LNHDA and CDR2 SQIVND (reference sequence). The CDR3 consists of 15 residues. The CDR3 loop reads CASSDPGQGHYEQYF. The CDR3 nucleotides read TGTGCCAGTAGTGATCCGGGACAGGGGCACTACGAGCAGTACTTC.

The chain has TRBV19 and TRBJ1-5, with D unclear. CDR3 length: 13 residues. Germline V gene lookup returns CDR1 LNHDA and CDR2 SQIVND (reference sequence). Between the trimmed V and J ends, which lost 3 bases and 4 bases, there was a span of 7 bases. CDR3 DNA sequence: TGTGCCAGTAGTATTCAGCGAAATCAGCCCCAGCATTTT. Translated: CASSIQRNQPQHF.

The CDR3 nucleotides read TGTGCCTGGAGCATCCAGGGGGCCCTCTCGGGGAATGAGCAGTTCTTC. This translates into CAWSIQGALSGNEQFF. The rearrangement joins TRBV30 to TRBJ2-1, with TRBD1 matching 8 bases. CDR1 and CDR2 from the germline V gene are GTSNPN and SVGIG (reference sequence). Losses at the gene ends were 3 bases for V and 7 bases for J; bases not matched to a gene: 14. This CDR3 has 16 residues.

V and J are TRBV4-1 and TRBJ1-1; D gene uncertain. Germline V gene sequence: CDR1 MGHRA, CDR2 YSYEKL. V shed 1 base and J shed 6 bases, with 12 bases lying between them. The CDR3 has 14 residues. Written as DNA, the CDR3 is TGCGCCAGCAGCCAAGGCCGGGAGAAGGCTGAAGCTTTCTTT. Its protein product is CASSQGREKAEAFF.

The CDR3 sequence is CSVRPSSGGYEQFF. The CDR3 DNA reads as TGCAGCGTTAGGCCGAGTAGCGGGGGCTATGAGCAGTTCTTC. The rearrangement uses TRBV29-1 and TRBJ2-1; 9 bases line up with TRBD2. The germline V gene encodes CDR1 SQVTM and CDR2 ANQGSEA. The V and J ends lost 5 bases and 8 bases, in that order; junction bases with no gene match: 10. The CDR3 extends over 14 amino acids.

The chain employs TRBV29-1 and TRBJ1-5; D gene uncertain. Germline V gene lookup returns CDR1 SQVTM and CDR2 ANQGSEA. This CDR3 spans 13 amino acids. V was shortened by 4 bases and J by 5 bases, with 12 bases between the two germline ends. CDR3: CSVVERFDQPQHF. The CDR3 DNA sequence: TGCAGCGTTGTTGAACGATTCGATCAGCCCCAGCATTTT.

This chain links TRBV19 with TRBJ1-1, with 10 bases identical to TRBD1. The V segment lost 3 bases and the J segment 4 bases; nucleotides outside the gene matches: 8. There are 16 residues in the CDR3. Germline V gene data show CDR1 as LNHDA and CDR2 as SQIVND (reference sequence). CDR3 residues: CASSIGTGVAGTEAFF. The CDR3 coding sequence is TGTGCCAGTAGTATTGGGACAGGGGTTGCGGGCACTGAAGCTTTCTTT.

The chain uses TRBV9 and TRBJ2-1, with 13 positions matching TRBD2. This CDR3 comprises 18 residues. Germline V gene sequence: CDR1 SGDLS, CDR2 YYNGEE. The V segment lost 2 bases and the J segment 5 bases; nucleotides outside the gene matches: 10. The CDR3 region is CASSVARLAGGVDNEQFF. The DNA for the CDR3 is TGTGCCAGCAGCGTCGCCCGACTAGCGGGGGGTGTGGACAATGAGCAGTTCTTC.

V usage is TRBV30 and J usage is TRBJ1-5; D not resolved. Germline CDR1 and CDR2: GTSNPN and SVGIG (reference sequence). V lost 2 bases to trimming and J lost 5 bases, with 7 bases between them. This CDR3 region has 12 residues. As DNA, the CDR3 is TGTGCCTGGAGTCGGGCAGATCAGCCCCAGCATTTT. The encoded protein is CAWSRADQPQHF.

The chain carries TRBV19 and TRBJ2-3, with a possible D match to TRBD2 (6 bases). Germline V gene lookup returns CDR1 LNHDA and CDR2 SQIVND (reference sequence). Trimming shortened V by 3 bases and J by 6 bases, and 10 bases separated the two germline ends. The length of the CDR3 is 13 residues. CDR3 in amino acids: CASSMRAGDTQYF. For the CDR3, the DNA is TGTGCCAGTAGTATGAGGGCGGGGGATACGCAGTATTTT.

The chain joins TRBV18 to TRBJ2-5; 9 bases are a match to TRBD2. From germline, CDR1 is KGHSH and CDR2 LQKENI. The V and J ends lost 4 bases and 4 bases, in that order; junction bases with no gene match: 7. This CDR3 is 15 amino acids long. Written as DNA, the CDR3 is TGTGCCAGCTCACTGCCGACTAGCGGAGGAGAGACCCAGTACTTC. Protein product: CASSLPTSGGETQYF. Filled out from reference TRBV18 and TRBJ2-5, the complete variable domain reads NAGVMQNPRHLVRRRGQEARLRCSPMKGHSHVYWYRQLPEEGLKFMVYLQKENIIDESGMPKERFSAEFPKEGPSILRIQQVVRGDSAAYFCASSLPTSGGETQYFGPGTRLLVL.

As regards this clone: The junction and the germline gene differ at one end; a read error may be behind it. J is TRBJ1-2 and V is TRBV30, with 11 bases lining up with TRBD1. This CDR3 comprises 18 residues. The germline gives CDR1 GTSNPN, CDR2 SVGIG (reference sequence). The DNA of the CDR3 is TGTGCCTGGACGCCCCCCGGACAGGGGGCGCCTAATTTCTATGGCTATACCTTC. Amino acids: CAWTPPGQGAPNFYGYTF.

There are a few counts of this clone. The V and J genes are TRBV30 and TRBJ2-7, with 8 bases lining up with TRBD1. CDR1 is GTSNPN, CDR2 SVGIG, per germline (reference sequence). This CDR3 region has 12 residues. The ends lost 5 bases at V and 3 bases at J; junction bases unmatched: 3. CDR3 protein: CAWGQGIYEQYF. CDR3 bases: TGTGCCTGGGGACAGGGCATCTACGAGCAGTACTTC.

The V gene is TRBV16, the J gene TRBJ1-2; D is perhaps TRBD1 (5 bases). V was trimmed by 3 bases and J by 4 bases, leaving 18 bases between them. The CDR3 is 16 amino acids. Germline assignment: CDR1 KGHSY and CDR2 FQNENV. CDR3 bases: TGTGCCAGCAGCCAGGGGTCGGACGGGGCCTCCTATGGCTACACCTTC. It specifies CASSQGSDGASYGYTF.

This clone was counted a few times. The gene calls are TRBV11-3 and TRBJ2-7; a possible D gene is TRBD2 (6 bases). The CDR3 consists of 14 residues. The V and J ends lost 5 bases and 7 bases respectively, with 18 bases between them. Germline lookup yields CDR1 SGHNT and CDR2 YENEEA. DNA for the CDR3: TGTGCCAGCAGCCCCGGGACGGGAGTATTTGAGCAGTACTTC. Protein product: CASSPGTGVFEQYF.

In this sample, this clone turned up a few times. This sequence joins TRBV9 and TRBJ1-2; maybe TRBD1 (5 bases). Germline values: CDR1 SGDLS, CDR2 YYNGEE. Trimming shortened V by 4 bases and J by 0 bases, and 13 bases separated the two germline ends. The CDR3 consists of 15 residues. The chain's CDR3 is CASSRDRSANYGYTF. In DNA form, the CDR3 reads TGTGCCAGCAGCAGAGACAGATCCGCTAACTATGGCTACACCTTC. The variable domain in full, with the rest retrieved from reference TRBV9 and TRBJ1-2, is DSGVTQTPKHLITATGQRVTLRCSPRSGDLSVYWYQQSLDQGLQFLIQYYNGEERAKGNILERFSAQQFPDLHSELNLSSLELGDSALYFCASSRDRSANYGYTFGSGTRLTVV.

This clone was counted only a few times. This chain uses TRBV6-8 with TRBJ2-5, with 7 positions matching TRBD2. Germline loops: CDR1 MNHGY, CDR2 SAAAGT. Trimming removed 2 bases from V and 1 base from J; junction bases left unmatched: 4. The CDR3 has 15 residues. The CDR3 sequence: CASSYDSSGQETQYF. CDR3 DNA: TGTGCCAGCAGTTACGACTCTAGCGGCCAAGAGACCCAGTACTTC.

This clone was seen a few times. This sequence joins TRBV9 and TRBJ2-3; D unclear. V shed 5 bases and J shed 7 bases, with 11 bases lying between them. Germline V gives CDR1 SGDLS, CDR2 YYNGEE. This CDR3 is 12 amino acids long. CDR3 sequence (DNA): TGTGCCAGCAGTCCTACTCGTAATACGCAGTATTTT. This encodes CASSPTRNTQYF.

The J gene is TRBJ2-1, the V gene TRBV19; 7 nucleotides agree with TRBD2. This CDR3 contains 14 residues. Per the germline V gene, CDR1 is LNHDA and CDR2 is SQIVND (reference sequence). V shed 3 bases and J 12 bases; nucleotides not matched to a gene: 11. CDR3: CASSISLAIAGQFF. As DNA, the CDR3 is TGTGCCAGTAGTATTTCACTAGCGATAGCCGGGCAGTTCTTC.

This clone was counted a few times. The chain carries TRBV11-3 and TRBJ1-5; the match to TRBD1 covers 8 bases. The CDR3 is 14 residues long. Trimming at V came to 5 bases and at J to 7 bases, leaving 7 bases not matched to a gene. Germline V gene sequence: CDR1 SGHNT, CDR2 YENEEA. The CDR3 protein is CASSETGGGQPQHF. CDR3 nucleotide sequence: TGTGCCAGCAGCGAAACAGGGGGAGGCCAGCCCCAGCATTTT.

This clone was seen more than once but under ten times. Written as DNA, the CDR3 is TGTGCCAGCCGACATCGGGGAGGGGATGAAAAACTGTTTTTT. Protein: CASRHRGGDEKLFF. The V call is TRBV11-3, the J call TRBJ1-4; maybe TRBD1 (5 bases). Between the trimmed V and J ends, which lost 8 bases and 6 bases, there was a span of 16 bases. This CDR3 spans 14 amino acids. Germline V lookup: CDR1 SGHNT, CDR2 YENEEA.

V is TRBV19 and J is TRBJ1-5; 11 bases align to TRBD1. V lost 3 bases and J lost 4; bases outside the gene matches: 8. The germline V gene encodes CDR1 LNHDA and CDR2 SQIVND (reference sequence). The CDR3 has 17 amino acids. The CDR3 nucleotides are TGTGCCAGTAGTATGATCCGGACAGGGGGCTCAAATCAGCCCCAGCATTTT. Translating gives CASSMIRTGGSNQPQHF. The full variable domain, in which reference TRBV19 and TRBJ1-5 provide the parts outside the CDR3, is DGGITQSPKYLFRKEGQNVTLSCEQNLNHDAMYWYRQDPGQGLRLIYYSQIVNDFQKGDIAEGYSVSREKKESFPLTVTSAQKNPTAFYLCASSMIRTGGSNQPQHFGDGTRLSIL.

Notes on this clone: One junction end does not reproduce the germline sequence, and a read error may be involved. The CDR3 sequence is CASSIQTGRNSLLHF. CDR3 nucleotides: TGTGCCAGTAGTATCCAGACAGGGCGGAATTCACTCCTCCACTTT. The chain employs TRBV19 and TRBJ1-6, with TRBD1 matching over 7 bases. Germline V gives CDR1 LNHDA, CDR2 SQIVND (reference sequence). This CDR3 is 15 amino acids long. Full variable domain (remainder filled in from reference TRBV19 and TRBJ1-6): DGGITQSPKYLFRKEGQNVTLSCEQNLNHDAMYWYRQDPGQGLRLIYYSQIVNDFQKGDIAEGYSVSREKKESFPLTVTSAQKNPTAFYLCASSIQTGRNSLLHFGNGTRLTVT.

The chain recombines TRBV6-8 with TRBJ1-6; D call uncertain. CDR1 is MNHGY, CDR2 SAAAGT, per germline. The CDR3 spans 13 residues. V was pared by 1 base and J by 5 bases, with 3 bases between. Written as DNA, the CDR3 is TGTGCCAGCAGTTACTGGGATAATTCACCCCTCCACTTT. Its translation: CASSYWDNSPLHF.

The rearrangement links TRBV9 to TRBJ1-1; D not resolved. From germline, CDR1 is SGDLS and CDR2 YYNGEE. The V and J ends lost 3 bases and 6 bases respectively, with 15 bases between them. This CDR3 region has 14 residues. CDR3 protein: CASSALYPGAEAFF. CDR3 DNA: TGTGCCAGCAGCGCGTTGTACCCGGGCGCTGAAGCTTTCTTT.

The chain carries TRBV30 and TRBJ2-1, with D possibly matching TRBD2 (6 bases). CDR1 is GTSNPN and CDR2 is SVGIG in the germline V gene (reference sequence). The CDR3 sequence is 12 residues long. Trimming pared 3 bases from V and 9 bases from J, leaving 12 bases between. The CDR3 loop reads CAWRVGGAEQFF. As DNA, the CDR3 is TGTGCCTGGAGGGTCGGCGGGGCTGAGCAGTTCTTC.

The J gene is TRBJ1-3, the V gene TRBV9, with D hard to call. This CDR3 has 15 residues. Per germline, CDR1 SGDLS and CDR2 YYNGEE. Deletions cut 0 bases from V and 4 bases from J, with 11 bases between. CDR3 residues: CASSVAVGGGNTIYF. CDR3 in DNA: TGTGCCAGCAGCGTAGCTGTAGGTGGCGGAAACACCATATATTTT.

The V and J genes are TRBV10-1 and TRBJ1-2; 7 bases are a match to TRBD1. Per the germline V gene, CDR1 is WNHNN and CDR2 is SYGVQD (reference sequence). Trimming took 3 bases from V and 5 from J; bases not matched to a gene: 24. The CDR3 has 20 amino acids. The CDR3 DNA follows: TGCGCCAGCAGTGAAGCGGACTCACAGGGGACCGGGAGAGTGATATATGGCTACACCTTC. Translating gives CASSEADSQGTGRVIYGYTF.

Only a few counts were recorded for this clone. In nucleotides, the CDR3 is TGTGCCAGCAGCTTAACATTGGTGGACACTGAAGCTTTCTTT. This codes for CASSLTLVDTEAFF. The rearrangement uses TRBV7-6 and TRBJ1-1; no clear D gene. Germline CDR1 SGHVS, CDR2 FNYEAQ. CDR3 length equals 14 residues. The V end was cut by 2 bases, the J end by 3 bases, with 10 bases between.

The chain joins TRBV28 to TRBJ1-1; D gene ambiguous. The CDR3 covers 14 residues. Per the germline V gene, CDR1 is MDHEN and CDR2 is SYDVKM. The chain's CDR3 is CVSTLTLIGTEAFF. In DNA form, the CDR3 reads TGTGTTAGCACCTTGACACTGATAGGCACTGAAGCTTTCTTT.